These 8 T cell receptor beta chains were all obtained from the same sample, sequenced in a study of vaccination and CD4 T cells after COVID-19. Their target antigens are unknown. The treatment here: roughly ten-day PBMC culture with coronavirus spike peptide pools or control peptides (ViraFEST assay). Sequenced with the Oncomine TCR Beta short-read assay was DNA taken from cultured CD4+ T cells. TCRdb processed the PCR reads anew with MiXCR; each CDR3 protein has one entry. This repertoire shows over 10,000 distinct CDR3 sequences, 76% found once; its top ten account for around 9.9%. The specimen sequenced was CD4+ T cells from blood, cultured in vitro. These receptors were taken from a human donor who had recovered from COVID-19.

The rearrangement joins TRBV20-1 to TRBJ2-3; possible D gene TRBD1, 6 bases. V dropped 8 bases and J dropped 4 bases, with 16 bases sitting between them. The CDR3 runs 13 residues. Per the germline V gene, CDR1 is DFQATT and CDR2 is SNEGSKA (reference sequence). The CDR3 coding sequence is TGCAGTCCTAACGACAGGCGTCCAGATACGCAGTATTTT. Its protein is CSPNDRRPDTQYF.

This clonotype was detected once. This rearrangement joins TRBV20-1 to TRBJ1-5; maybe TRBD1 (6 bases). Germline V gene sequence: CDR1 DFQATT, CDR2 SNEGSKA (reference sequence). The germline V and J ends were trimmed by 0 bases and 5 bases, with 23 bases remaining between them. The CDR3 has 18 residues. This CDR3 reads CSARDQRVGTGRYQPQHF. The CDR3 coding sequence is TGCAGTGCTAGAGATCAGCGGGTGGGCACAGGGAGGTATCAGCCCCAGCATTTT.

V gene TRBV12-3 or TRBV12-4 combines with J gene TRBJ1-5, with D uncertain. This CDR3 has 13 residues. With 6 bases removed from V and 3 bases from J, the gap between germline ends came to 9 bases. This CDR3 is CASRSGFNQPQHF. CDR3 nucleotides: TGTGCCAGCAGATCAGGTTTCAATCAGCCCCAGCATTTT.

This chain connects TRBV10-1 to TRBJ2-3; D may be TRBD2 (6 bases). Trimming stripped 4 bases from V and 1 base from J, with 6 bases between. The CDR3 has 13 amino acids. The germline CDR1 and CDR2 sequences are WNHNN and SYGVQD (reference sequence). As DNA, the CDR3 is TGCGCCAGCAGTGCGGGGGGCACAGATACGCAGTATTTT. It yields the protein CASSAGGTDTQYF.

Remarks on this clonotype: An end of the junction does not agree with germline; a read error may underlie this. CDR3 sequence reads: CASSSPTGSNTQYF. The CDR3 nucleotides read TGTGCCAGCAGCTCCCCGACAGGGTCAAATACGCAGTATTTT. This chain uses TRBV5-3 with TRBJ2-3, with 7 nucleotides matching TRBD1. TRBV5-3 is treated as an ORF (open reading frame) with a function not yet certain. This CDR3 region has 14 residues.

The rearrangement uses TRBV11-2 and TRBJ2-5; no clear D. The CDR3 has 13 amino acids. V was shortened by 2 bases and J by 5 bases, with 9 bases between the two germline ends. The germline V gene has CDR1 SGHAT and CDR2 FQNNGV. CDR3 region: CASSLPSIETQYF. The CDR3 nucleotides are TGTGCCAGCAGCTTACCCAGTATCGAGACCCAGTACTTC. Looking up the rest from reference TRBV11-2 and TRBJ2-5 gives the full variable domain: EAGVAQSPRYKIIEKRQSVAFWCNPISGHATLYWYQQILGQGPKLLIQFQNNGVVDDSQLPKDRFSAERLKGVDSTLKIQPAKLEDSAVYLCASSLPSIETQYFGPGTRLLVL.

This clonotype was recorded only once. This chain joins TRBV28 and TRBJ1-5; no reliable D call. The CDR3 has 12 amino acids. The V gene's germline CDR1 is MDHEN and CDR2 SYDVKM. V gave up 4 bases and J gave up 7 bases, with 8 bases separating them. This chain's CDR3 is CASSYGWQPQHF. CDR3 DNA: TGTGCCAGCAGTTACGGGTGGCAGCCCCAGCATTTT.

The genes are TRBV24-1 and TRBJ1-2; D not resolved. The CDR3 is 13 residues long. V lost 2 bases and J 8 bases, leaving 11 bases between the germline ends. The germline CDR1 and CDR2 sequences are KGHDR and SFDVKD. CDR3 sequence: CATSDSGFGGYTF. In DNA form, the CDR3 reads TGTGCCACCAGTGATTCGGGGTTCGGAGGCTACACCTTC.